This T cell receptor beta chain stems from a study of cytomegalovirus exposure and HLA in healthy donors. Whole-study results and caveats: Later analysis identified several of the most significant clusters that appeared linked to common viral pathogens.

The CDR3 has 16 amino acids. Trimming at V came to 6 bases and at J to 8 bases, leaving 11 bases not matched to a gene. Germline assignment: CDR1 SNHLY and CDR2 FYNNEI. Turning to this clone: Its antigen is still unknown.

Researchers ran the PCR with 60 Vbeta and 13 Jbeta primers. Only in-frame clones appear in the TCRdb table, and some are missing; sequencing was by immunoSEQ multiplex PCR. The profile covers roughly 100,000 clones, with around 80% appearing a single time and roughly 5.4% taken by the ten largest. This chain connects TRBV2 to TRBJ2-1, with 12 bases identical to TRBD2. This receptor was taken from a woman between 18 and 30 years old in good health and CMV-seropositive. The sample consisted of PBMCs. CDR3 bases: TGTGCCAGCAGGAATGCCCTAGCGGGAGGGCCCGATGAGCAGTTCTTC. Protein sequence: CASRNALAGGPDEQFF.